This T cell receptor (beta chain) was sequenced in a study of technical replicates of blood from a few donors. This clone was recorded only once. Sequencing was performed with immunoSEQ multiplex PCR; in TCRdb, only in-frame clones are kept and a portion is missing. The sample includes about 70,000 clones, approximately 96% of them seen just once. CDR3 length: 13 amino acids. Deletions cut 3 bases from V and 4 bases from J, with 9 bases between. Germline-derived CDR1 and CDR2 are ENHRY and SYGVKD. Sequencing was done on a sample of T cells isolated from PBMCs. This clonotype was sampled from a human donor in good health. The chain uses TRBV10-3 and TRBJ2-5; perhaps TRBD2 as D (5 bases). DNA of the CDR3: TGTGCCATCAGTGAAGGTGGGAGAGAGACCCAGTACTTC. Protein product: CAISEGGRETQYF.